This entry lists 23 T cell receptor beta chains sequenced from one sample in a study of blood T cell repertoires in COVID-19 (dated by TCRdb to the early 2020s). The library was obtained by the immunoSEQ multiplex PCR assay. Held by TCRdb, this immuneACCESS table contains in-frame sequences only and omits some clones. Under half of the omission traces to an unresolved V gene where checked; the cause of the rest is unknown. For this sample the table gives 200,000 to 250,000 clones, of which roughly 75% were detected only once. Of the sample, less than 6% falls within the top ten clones. Sequences were obtained from peripheral blood. Receptors originate from an older woman with acute or convalescent COVID-19.

In regard to this clone: Within the sample, other DNA sequences also encode this same CDR3. This chain links TRBV19 with TRBJ2-5, with TRBD2 identical over 11 bases. Germline V gene lookup returns CDR1 LNHDA and CDR2 SQIVND (reference sequence). CDR3 length: 15 residues. V was pared by 6 bases and J by 2 bases, with 5 bases of the junction left unmatched. As DNA, the CDR3 is TGTGCCAGTAGCCCCAGACTAGCGGGACAAGAGACCCAGTACTTC. Translating gives CASSPRLAGQETQYF.

The chain links TRBV5-1 to TRBJ2-3; TRBD2 agrees at 7 bases. Germline V gene lookup returns CDR1 SGHRS and CDR2 YFSETQ. The CDR3 sequence is 15 residues long. V lost 3 bases, J lost 2 bases, and 6 bases stayed unmatched. The CDR3 DNA sequence: TGCGCCAGCAGCTCCGGGGGGATTACCACAGATACGCAGTATTTT. Translating it yields CASSSGGITTDTQYF.

This chain's CDR3 is CASSQDYRQGLQETQYF. CDR3 in DNA: TGCGCCAGCAGCCAAGATTATCGACAGGGGCTCCAAGAGACCCAGTACTTC. This chain links TRBV4-1 with TRBJ2-5; 8 bases map to TRBD1. Germline V gives CDR1 MGHRA, CDR2 YSYEKL. The ends lost 0 bases at V and 1 base at J; junction bases unmatched: 7. The CDR3 consists of 17 residues.

V gene TRBV12-3 or TRBV12-4 combines with J gene TRBJ2-1; a possible D gene is TRBD1 (5 bases). V lost 5 bases and J lost 6, with 8 bases in between. This CDR3 contains 12 residues. The CDR3 here is CASSRGVNEQFF. The CDR3 nucleotides are TGTGCCAGCAGTAGGGGCGTCAATGAGCAGTTCTTC.

This clone turned up a few times. V usage is TRBV28 and J usage is TRBJ1-2; TRBD1 matches 7 bases. This CDR3 comprises 14 residues. Trimming removed 5 bases from V and 3 bases from J; junction bases left unmatched: 6. In germline, CDR1 is MDHEN, CDR2 SYDVKM. The CDR3 loop reads CASSPAGTDYGYTF. The DNA for the CDR3 is TGTGCCAGCAGTCCCGCCGGGACAGACTATGGCTACACCTTC.

This clone was observed a single time. The chain employs TRBV7-9 and TRBJ2-3; no clear D gene. Trimming stripped 3 bases from V and 0 bases from J, with 10 bases between. Germline-derived CDR1 and CDR2 are SEHNR and FQNEAQ (reference sequence). The CDR3 contains 15 residues. The CDR3: CASSLAATSTDTQYF. The CDR3 DNA is TGTGCCAGCAGCTTGGCGGCAACTAGCACAGATACGCAGTATTTT. The full variable domain, in which reference TRBV7-9 and TRBJ2-3 provide the parts outside the CDR3, is DTGVSQNPRHKITKRGQNVTFRCDPISEHNRLYWYRQTLGQGPEFLTYFQNEAQLEKSRLLSDRFSAERPKGSFSTLEIQRTEQGDSAMYLCASSLAATSTDTQYFGPGTRLTVL.

The chain is built from TRBV18 and TRBJ1-6; no clear D. Germline CDR1 reads KGHSH; CDR2 reads LQKENI. V was cut by 3 bases and J by 1 base, with 7 bases left in between. The CDR3 contains 15 residues. DNA for the CDR3: TGTGCCAGCTCACCCGAGGTATCCTATAATTCACCCCTCCACTTT. This sequence encodes CASSPEVSYNSPLHF.

The chain has TRBV28 and TRBJ1-3, with 9 positions matching TRBD1. The CDR3 runs 16 residues. J was trimmed by 7 bases and V by 4 bases; bases with no gene match: 11. Germline V gives CDR1 MDHEN, CDR2 SYDVKM. Here the CDR3 reads CASSSAGTGITNTIYF. The CDR3 region has the DNA TGTGCCAGCAGTTCTGCCGGGACAGGGATAACGAACACCATATATTTT.

The chain recombines TRBV5-6 with TRBJ1-1, with TRBD1 identical over 9 bases. The CDR3 is 14 amino acids. Per germline, CDR1 SGHDT and CDR2 YYEEEE. With V trimmed by 2 bases and J by 11 bases, 10 bases remained unmatched. In DNA, the CDR3 is TGTGCCAGCAGCTTTCCCCCTCGGGACAGGGACGCTTTCTTT. It encodes CASSFPPRDRDAFF.

This chain joins TRBV7-9 and TRBJ1-4; D perhaps matches TRBD1 (6 bases). The CDR3 runs to 15 residues. V was trimmed by 5 bases and J by 5 bases, leaving 15 bases between them. Germline V gene lookup returns CDR1 SEHNR and CDR2 FQNEAQ (reference sequence). The CDR3 loop is CASSPDSRQNEKLFF. In DNA form, the CDR3 reads TGTGCCAGCAGCCCGGACAGTAGACAGAATGAAAAACTGTTTTTT.

This chain connects TRBV6-5 to TRBJ1-2; 9 nucleotides line up with TRBD1. The length of the CDR3 is 13 residues. From germline, CDR1 is MNHEY and CDR2 SVGAGI. V was pared by 4 bases and J by 7 bases, with 4 bases of the junction left unmatched. The CDR3 DNA reads TGTGCCAGCAGTTCGGGACAGGGATTTGGCTACACCTTC. Protein: CASSSGQGFGYTF.

This clone was observed once. The J gene is TRBJ2-5, the V gene TRBV10-3; 8 nucleotides agree with TRBD2. This CDR3 is 13 amino acids long. The junction had 1 base not matched to a gene; V was cut back by 4 bases and J by 3 bases. CDR1 is ENHRY and CDR2 is SYGVKD in the germline V gene. The CDR3 DNA follows: TGTGCCATCAGTGGAGCGGGAGAAGAGACCCAGTACTTC. Protein: CAISGAGEETQYF.

This rearrangement joins TRBV30 to TRBJ1-6; D may be TRBD1 (5 bases). The germline CDR1 and CDR2 sequences are GTSNPN and SVGIG (reference sequence). The CDR3 consists of 13 residues. V shed 1 base and J shed 7 bases, with 8 bases lying between them. The CDR3 DNA sequence: TGTGCCTGGAGTGAAGACAGCAATTCACCCCTCCACTTT. This translates into CAWSEDSNSPLHF.

The genes are TRBV18 and TRBJ2-1; D not certain. The CDR3 has 15 amino acids. Germline V CDR1 and CDR2: KGHSH, LQKENI. V shed 3 bases and J shed 7 bases, with 16 bases lying between them. CDR3: CASSPITPGGNEQFF. CDR3 nucleotides: TGTGCCAGCTCACCCATTACTCCGGGTGGTAATGAGCAGTTCTTC.

This chain uses TRBV20-1 with TRBJ2-1; D unclear. CDR1 DFQATT and CDR2 SNEGSKA come from the germline V gene (reference sequence). This CDR3 has 11 residues. Trimming removed 0 bases at V and 14 bases at J, with 11 bases between. In nucleotides, the CDR3 is TGCAGTGCTAGAGATCTCGGGTGGGAGTTCTTC. This sequence encodes CSARDLGWEFF.

This clone appeared a single time. The identical CDR3 is also encoded by other nucleotide sequences in the sample. CDR3 bases: TGTGCCAGTAGTATAGAGTCGACAGATACGCAGTATTTT. This gives the protein CASSIESTDTQYF. The gene calls are TRBV19 and TRBJ2-3, with no clear D. The germline V and J ends were trimmed by 0 bases and 3 bases, with 4 bases remaining between them. The CDR3 consists of 13 residues. Germline V CDR1 and CDR2: LNHDA, SQIVND (reference sequence).

The sample holds a few counts of this clone. V and J are TRBV10-3 and TRBJ2-7; D may be TRBD2 (5 bases). Trimming shortened V by 8 bases and J by 7 bases, and 12 bases separated the two germline ends. The CDR3 covers 11 residues. Germline V gene sequence: CDR1 ENHRY, CDR2 SYGVKD. DNA for the CDR3: TGTGCCATCGGTAGAACGGGGGAGCAGTACTTC. It translates to CAIGRTGEQYF.

The gene calls are TRBV18 and TRBJ2-5; TRBD1 matches 11 bases. The germline gives CDR1 KGHSH, CDR2 LQKENI. With V trimmed by 3 bases and J by 5 bases, 5 bases remained unmatched. The CDR3 has 15 residues. The CDR3 sequence: CASSPRDRGIETQYF. The CDR3 DNA reads as TGTGCCAGCTCACCGCGGGACAGGGGGATTGAGACCCAGTACTTC.

V usage is TRBV29-1 and J usage is TRBJ2-3; TRBD1 might be the D (5 bases). The ends were cut back, 6 bases at V and 4 bases at J, with 11 bases in the middle. CDR1 is SQVTM, CDR2 ANQGSEA, per germline. CDR3 length: 12 residues. The CDR3 spells CSVLIQADTQYF. CDR3 coding DNA: TGCAGCGTCCTCATACAGGCAGATACGCAGTATTTT.

This clone was recorded at least ten times. The genes are TRBV12-3 or TRBV12-4 and TRBJ2-7; TRBD2 matches at 8 bases. The CDR3 totals 13 residues. V lost 3 bases to trimming and J lost 6 bases; unmatched junction nucleotides: 4. The CDR3 region has the DNA TGTGCCAGCAGTTTCGGACTAGCCACCGAGCAGTACTTC. The encoded protein is CASSFGLATEQYF.

The V gene is TRBV19, the J gene TRBJ1-1; 7 bases map to TRBD1. The CDR3 is 13 amino acids. Germline V gene lookup returns CDR1 LNHDA and CDR2 SQIVND (reference sequence). V shed 3 bases, J shed 5 bases, and the junction held 3 bases outside the gene matches. This chain's CDR3 is CASSIQGDTEAFF. The CDR3 DNA reads TGTGCCAGTAGTATCCAGGGGGATACTGAAGCTTTCTTT. The whole variable domain, filled in from reference TRBV19 and TRBJ1-1, reads DGGITQSPKYLFRKEGQNVTLSCEQNLNHDAMYWYRQDPGQGLRLIYYSQIVNDFQKGDIAEGYSVSREKKESFPLTVTSAQKNPTAFYLCASSIQGDTEAFFGQGTRLTVV.

J is TRBJ2-6 and V is TRBV6-1; D call uncertain. The CDR3 runs 15 residues. CDR1 is MNHNS, CDR2 SASEGT, per germline. Trimming took 5 bases from V and 3 from J, leaving 11 bases between them. The CDR3, as DNA: TGTGCCAGCAGTTCCACGGGTAGTGGGGCCAACGTCCTGACTTTC. Its translation is CASSSTGSGANVLTF.

A single count supports this clone. V gene TRBV30 combines with J gene TRBJ1-1; D might be TRBD1 (5 bases). Germline assignment: CDR1 GTSNPN and CDR2 SVGIG (reference sequence). Trimming took off 3 bases at V and 9 bases at J, with 17 bases between the two ends. The CDR3 loop spans 13 amino acids. CDR3 sequence reads: CAWRGYGGAQAFF. CDR3 in DNA: TGTGCCTGGAGGGGCTACGGGGGAGCACAAGCTTTCTTT. Combining the CDR3 with reference TRBV30 and TRBJ1-1 gives the whole variable domain SQTIHQWPATLVQPVGSPLSLECTVEGTSNPNLYWYRQAAGRGLQLLFYSVGIGQISSEVPQNLSASRPQDRQFILSSKKLLLSDSGFYLCAWRGYGGAQAFFGQGTRLTVV.